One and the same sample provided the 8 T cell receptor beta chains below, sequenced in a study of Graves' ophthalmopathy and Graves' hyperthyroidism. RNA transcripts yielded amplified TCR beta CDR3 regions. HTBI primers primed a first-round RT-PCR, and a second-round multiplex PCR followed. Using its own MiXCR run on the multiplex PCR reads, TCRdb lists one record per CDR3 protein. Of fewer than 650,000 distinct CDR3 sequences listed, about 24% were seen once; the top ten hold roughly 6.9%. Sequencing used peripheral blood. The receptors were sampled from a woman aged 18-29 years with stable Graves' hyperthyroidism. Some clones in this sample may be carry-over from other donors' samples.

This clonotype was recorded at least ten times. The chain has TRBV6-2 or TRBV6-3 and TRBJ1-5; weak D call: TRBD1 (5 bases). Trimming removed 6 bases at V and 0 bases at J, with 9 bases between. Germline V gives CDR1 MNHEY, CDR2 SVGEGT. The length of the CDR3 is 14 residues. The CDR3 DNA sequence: TGTGCCAGCAGGTCAGGGAATAGCAATCAGCCCCAGCATTTT. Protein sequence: CASRSGNSNQPQHF.

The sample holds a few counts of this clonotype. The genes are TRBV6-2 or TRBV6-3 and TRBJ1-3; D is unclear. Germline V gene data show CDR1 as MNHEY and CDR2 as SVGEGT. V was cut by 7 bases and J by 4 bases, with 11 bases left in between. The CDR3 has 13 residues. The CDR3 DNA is TGTGCCAGCACTCAGGTCCCCGGAAACACCATATATTTT. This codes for CASTQVPGNTIYF.

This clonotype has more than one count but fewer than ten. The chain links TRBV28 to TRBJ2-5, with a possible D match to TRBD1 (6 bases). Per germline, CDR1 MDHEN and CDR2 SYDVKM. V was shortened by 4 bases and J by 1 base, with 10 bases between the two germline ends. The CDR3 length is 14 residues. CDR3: CASSSNRAQETQYF. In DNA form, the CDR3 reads TGTGCCAGCAGTTCTAACAGGGCCCAAGAGACCCAGTACTTC. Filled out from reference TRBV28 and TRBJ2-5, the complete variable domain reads DVKVTQSSRYLVKRTGEKVFLECVQDMDHENMFWYRQDPGLGLRLIYFSYDVKMKEKGDIPEGYSVSREKKERFSLILESASTNQTSMYLCASSSNRAQETQYFGPGTRLLVL.

This CDR3 reads CASSFGGQREQYF. As DNA, the CDR3 is TGTGCCAGCAGCTTCGGGGGGCAAAGGGAGCAGTACTTC. The chain combines TRBV11-2 with TRBJ2-7, with a tentative D call TRBD2 (7 bases). The CDR3 runs to 13 residues. V lost 3 bases and J lost 7, with 13 bases in between. From germline, CDR1 is SGHAT and CDR2 FQNNGV.

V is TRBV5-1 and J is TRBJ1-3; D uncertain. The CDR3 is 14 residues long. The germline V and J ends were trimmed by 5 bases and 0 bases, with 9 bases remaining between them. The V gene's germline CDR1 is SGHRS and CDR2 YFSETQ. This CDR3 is CASSQALSGNTIYF. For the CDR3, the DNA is TGCGCCAGCAGTCAGGCCCTCTCTGGAAACACCATATATTTT.

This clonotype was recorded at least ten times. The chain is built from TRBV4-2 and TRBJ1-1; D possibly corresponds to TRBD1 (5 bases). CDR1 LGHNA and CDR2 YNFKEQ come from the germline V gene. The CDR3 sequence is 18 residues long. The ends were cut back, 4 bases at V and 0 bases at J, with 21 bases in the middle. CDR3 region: CASSPYYPGTGMNTEAFF. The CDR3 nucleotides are TGTGCCAGCAGCCCATATTACCCGGGGACGGGGATGAACACTGAAGCTTTCTTT.

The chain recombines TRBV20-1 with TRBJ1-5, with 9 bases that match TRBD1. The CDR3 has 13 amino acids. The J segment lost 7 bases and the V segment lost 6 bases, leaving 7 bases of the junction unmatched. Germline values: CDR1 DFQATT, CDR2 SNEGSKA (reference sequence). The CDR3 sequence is CSAVGQGDQPQHF. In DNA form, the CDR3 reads TGCAGTGCCGTGGGACAGGGAGACCAGCCCCAGCATTTT.

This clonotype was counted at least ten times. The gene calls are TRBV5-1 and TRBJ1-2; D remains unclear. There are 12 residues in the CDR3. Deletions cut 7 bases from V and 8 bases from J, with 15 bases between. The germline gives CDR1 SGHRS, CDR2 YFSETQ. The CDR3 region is CASAGELFGYTF. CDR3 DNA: TGCGCCAGCGCGGGAGAGCTGTTCGGCTACACCTTC.